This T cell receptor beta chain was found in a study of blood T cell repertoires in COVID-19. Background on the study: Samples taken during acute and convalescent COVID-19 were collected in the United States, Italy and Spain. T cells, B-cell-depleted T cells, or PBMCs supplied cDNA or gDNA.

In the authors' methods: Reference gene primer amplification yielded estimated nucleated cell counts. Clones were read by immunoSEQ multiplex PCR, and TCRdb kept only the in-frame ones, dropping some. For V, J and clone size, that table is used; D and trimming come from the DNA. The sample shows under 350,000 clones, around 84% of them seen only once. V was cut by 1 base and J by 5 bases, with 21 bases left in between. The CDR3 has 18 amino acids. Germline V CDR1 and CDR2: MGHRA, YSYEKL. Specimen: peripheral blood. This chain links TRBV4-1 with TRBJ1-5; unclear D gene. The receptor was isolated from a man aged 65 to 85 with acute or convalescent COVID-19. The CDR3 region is CASSQVIRKNRRYQPQHF. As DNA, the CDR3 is TGCGCCAGCAGCCAAGTAATTAGAAAGAATCGGAGGTATCAGCCCCAGCATTTT.